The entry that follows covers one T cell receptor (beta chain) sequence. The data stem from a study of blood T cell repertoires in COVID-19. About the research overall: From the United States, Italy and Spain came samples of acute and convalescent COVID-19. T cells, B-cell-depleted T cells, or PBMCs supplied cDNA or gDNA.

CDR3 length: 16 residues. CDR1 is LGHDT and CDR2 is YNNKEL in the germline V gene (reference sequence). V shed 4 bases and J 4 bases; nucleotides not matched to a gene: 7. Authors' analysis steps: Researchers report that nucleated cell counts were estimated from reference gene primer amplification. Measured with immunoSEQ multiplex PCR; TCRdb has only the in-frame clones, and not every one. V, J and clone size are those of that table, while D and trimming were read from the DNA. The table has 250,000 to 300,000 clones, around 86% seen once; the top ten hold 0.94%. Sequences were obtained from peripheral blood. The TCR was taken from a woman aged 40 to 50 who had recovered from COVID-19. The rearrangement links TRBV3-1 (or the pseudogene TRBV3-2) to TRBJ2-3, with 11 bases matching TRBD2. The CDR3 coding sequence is TGTGCCAGCAGCCGTCTAGCGGGAGGTTCGGCAGATACGCAGTATTTT. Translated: CASSRLAGGSADTQYF.